This TCR beta chain was sequenced during a study of T-cell memory formation after mild COVID-19. At the level of the study: In these data, TCR clusters were largely donor specific. Study-wide findings and caveats: Clones that contracted from day 15 to 85 were balanced CD4/CD8, while later expanders leaned CD4+. The authors left the SARS-CoV-2 specificity of second-wave clones peaking on day 37 unconfirmed. The CD4+ clones that contracted clustered mainly within CM and EM, and the CD8+ clones concentrated in EMRA.

About this clonotype itself: The antigen remains undetermined.

Germline V CDR1 and CDR2: DFQATT, SNEGSKA (reference sequence). The V gene end was trimmed by 6 bases and the J gene end by 2 bases; junction bases not matched to a gene: 10. This CDR3 spans 15 amino acids. TCRdb called the 5' RACE reads again in MiXCR, with one record for every CDR3 protein. The sample records around 300,000 distinct CDR3 sequences, roughly 13% being singletons. The sequenced sample was PBMCs or a T cell subset sorted from them (not recorded which). The origin of this receptor is a man younger than 35 who had mild COVID-19 (a few samples of this study predate the infection). Cell type and time point are not known. This chain connects TRBV20-1 to TRBJ2-3; 8 positions match TRBD2. The CDR3 nucleotides are TGCAGTGCGATTAGCGGTAGCGGGGACACAGATACGCAGTATTTT. Amino acids: CSAISGSGDTDTQYF.